This T cell receptor beta chain was observed in a study of beta chain features in type 1 diabetes. Findings of the study overall: All four CD4+ subsets from Type 1 diabetes patients carried moderately but significantly shorter TCRB CDR3s. A closer apparent resemblance between naive, central memory and Treg TCRB repertoires was seen in patients than in healthy donors. In these data, an HLA type influence on TCRB rearrangement remained unresolved. Possibly, sequencing cDNA over-represented cells that had high TCR expression levels.

Reverse transcription of all isolated RNA meant that expressed TCRB transcripts were sequenced. The protocol was immunoSEQ multiplex PCR, while the TCRdb copy is restricted to in-frame clones and leaves out a portion. Of about 340,000 clones listed, about 14% are singletons. Regarding this clone: Its antigen is still unknown.

This CDR3 is 14 amino acids long. Germline V CDR1 and CDR2: LGHNT, FRNRAP. With 5 bases clipped from V and 3 bases from J, the junction kept 4 bases outside the gene matches. The receptor was derived from a woman between 18 and 30 years old with type 1 diabetes. Source material: naive CD4+ T cells from blood. J is TRBJ2-3 and V is TRBV12-5; TRBD2 matches at 8 bases. This CDR3 is CASGPGLVTDTQYF. The CDR3 coding sequence is TGTGCTAGTGGTCCGGGACTAGTAACAGATACGCAGTATTTT.